These T cell receptor beta chains were read from a single sample in a study of identical twins. TCRdb passed the 5' RACE reads through MiXCR, listing each CDR3 protein once. The table lists around 500,000 distinct CDR3 sequences, around 14% of them singletons. These same records also appear under a second study, on yellow fever vaccine responses in identical twins.

Sequencing was done on a sample of CD4+ T cells sorted from blood. These receptors were collected from a woman aged 18-29 years in good health. The conserved cysteine and the conserved F or W are not part of the CDR3 here. Each record gives: V gene, D gene, CDR3 protein. D genes are given only for firm matches.

>TRBV4-2|NA
ASSQDVQETQY
>TRBV12-3/TRBV12-4|TRBD1
ASSSGQVYEQY
>TRBV5-1|NA
ASSSLLTGNTGELF
>TRBV25-1|TRBD2
ASSLGLAGGGPPYNEQF
>TRBV20-1|NA
SASQGINQPQH
>TRBV29-1|NA
SVAGSKGEQY
>TRBV20-1|NA
SASWAGPYNEQF
>TRBV3-1|NA
ASSQGGKAEAF
>TRBV7-8|NA
ASSPRENEKLF
>TRBV4-2|NA
ASSPYRDGSLEQY
>TRBV19|TRBD2
ASSPLAGASYNEQF
>TRBV29-1|NA
SVAQSFQETQY
>TRBV12-3/TRBV12-4|TRBD1
ASSPGQGPSDTQY
>TRBV20-1|NA
SARGGPYEQY
>TRBV4-1|NA
ASSHSPSDEQY
>TRBV28|TRBD1
ASSLRDRGFSNQPQH
>TRBV20-1|NA
SARADSSSNQPQH
>TRBV5-1|TRBD1
ASSSDRGAPLAKNIQY
>TRBV29-1|NA
SVEGPKNTGELF
>TRBV19|NA
ASSMRESSYEQY
>TRBV19|NA
ASSTADTGELF
>TRBV20-1|TRBD2
SEAGGKNIQY
>TRBV6-1|TRBD1
ASSETGIRLYEQY
>TRBV28|NA
ASSFYGRESKYEQY
>TRBV11-2|NA
ASTPMPGSNEQF
>TRBV2|TRBD2
ASSRTSRGDSEQF
>TRBV20-1|TRBD2
SARTSGQTKGIQY
>TRBV6-2/TRBV6-3|NA
AVGARPDTQY
>TRBV20-1|NA
SARDPGRTINEQF
>TRBV5-1|TRBD1
ASSTQQGAGELF
>TRBV7-9|NA
ASSRIGGDTQY
>TRBV7-2|NA
ASSEQATTYEQY
>TRBV3-1|TRBD2
ASSQDPGLAGGWDTQY
>TRBV12-3/TRBV12-4|TRBD2
ASSFSVGGGPGGELF
>TRBV7-9|NA
ASSLVGFSTGELF
>TRBV4-3|NA
ASSQEPGGGELF
>TRBV5-1|TRBD1
ASSLDSGGSPYEQY
>TRBV5-5|NA
ASTPFEGRDYEQY
>TRBV11-1|NA
ASSGGTLSYEQY
>TRBV6-2/TRBV6-3|TRBD1
ASRTGENSPLH